These 14 T cell receptor beta chains were all obtained from the same sample, sequenced in a study of T cells after posttransplantation cyclophosphamide. A marrow graft followed busulfan-fludarabine conditioning, with cyclophosphamide on days +3 and +4. Assay used: immunoSEQ multiplex PCR; TCRdb lists only in-frame clones, some missing. The sample includes some 17,000 clones, none of them occurring once. The sample here was PBMCs, taken after allogeneic stem cell transplant with posttransplant cyclophosphamide. The receptors originated from a female patient younger than 45 who received an allogeneic stem cell transplant from a related donor, was CMV-positive, and had no GVHD. Part of the T cells may come from the graft donor.

This clone was counted ten times or more. The CDR3 DNA reads TGCAGTGCTGAGTACAGAGAGCAGTTCTTC. This encodes CSAEYREQFF. The rearrangement uses TRBV20-1 and TRBJ2-1; D gene unclear. Germline CDR1 and CDR2: DFQATT and SNEGSKA (reference sequence). Deletions cut 5 bases from V and 10 bases from J, with 9 bases between. The CDR3 is 10 amino acids.

This clone was recorded many times. This chain uses TRBV30 with TRBJ1-2, with D maybe TRBD1 (6 bases). This CDR3 region has 14 residues. With 5 bases removed from V and 5 bases from J, the gap between germline ends came to 18 bases. Germline assignment: CDR1 GTSNPN and CDR2 SVGIG (reference sequence). The CDR3 loop reads CAWEGRGRLYGYTF. The CDR3 DNA reads TGTGCCTGGGAGGGCAGGGGTCGTCTATATGGCTACACCTTC.

Many counts were recorded for this clone. The rearrangement joins TRBV5-1 to TRBJ2-7; TRBD1 aligns across 10 bases. V shed 0 bases, J shed 0 bases, and the junction held 3 bases outside the gene matches. CDR1 and CDR2 (germline): SGHRS, YFSETQ. The CDR3 contains 16 residues. CDR3 sequence: CASSLGQGASSYEQYF. In nucleotides, the CDR3 is TGCGCCAGCAGCTTGGGACAGGGGGCTAGCTCCTACGAGCAGTACTTC.

This clone was detected many times. As DNA, the CDR3 is TGTGCCAGCAGCCCAGGACTAGCGGGAGTGAATGAGCAGTTCTTC. Amino acids: CASSPGLAGVNEQFF. The chain has TRBV11-2 and TRBJ2-1; 13 nucleotides agree with TRBD2. With 5 bases clipped from V and 7 bases from J, the junction kept 5 bases outside the gene matches. Germline CDR1 is SGHAT and CDR2 is FQNNGV. This CDR3 has 15 amino acids. Based on the CDR3 plus reference TRBV11-2 and TRBJ2-1, the full variable domain is EAGVAQSPRYKIIEKRQSVAFWCNPISGHATLYWYQQILGQGPKLLIQFQNNGVVDDSQLPKDRFSAERLKGVDSTLKIQPAKLEDSAVYLCASSPGLAGVNEQFFGPGTRLTVL.

This clone was seen repeatedly, ten times or more. The J gene is TRBJ2-7, the V gene TRBV4-1; a possible D gene is TRBD2 (6 bases). V was cut by 0 bases and J by 2 bases, with 14 bases left in between. CDR1 MGHRA and CDR2 YSYEKL come from the germline V gene. The CDR3 is 16 amino acids. The CDR3 sequence: CASSQDLLARTYEQYF. The CDR3 coding sequence is TGCGCCAGCAGCCAAGATCTCCTAGCGCGGACCTACGAGCAGTACTTC.

This clone was detected many times. The V call is TRBV10-2, the J call TRBJ2-7; 8 bases fit TRBD1. With 6 bases clipped from V and 7 bases from J, the junction kept 14 bases outside the gene matches. Per germline, CDR1 WSHSY and CDR2 SAAADI. The CDR3 contains 15 residues. The CDR3 DNA reads as TGCGCCAGCAGCCTCGGGACAGGACCGCTACAAGAGCAGTACTTC. This gives the protein CASSLGTGPLQEQYF.

This clone was detected many times. The CDR3, as DNA: TGTGCCAGCAGCGCTGACAGGAGTAATCAGCCCCAGCATTTT. Translation: CASSADRSNQPQHF. The gene calls are TRBV2 and TRBJ1-5; tentative D call: TRBD1 (6 bases). The CDR3 is 14 amino acids. Germline V CDR1 and CDR2: SNHLY, FYNNEI. The V end lost 6 bases, the J end lost 4 bases, and 13 bases lay between the germline ends.

The table lists this clone with many counts. The chain employs TRBV18 and TRBJ2-1, with 10 bases aligning to TRBD2. Germline trimming cut 2 bases from V and 2 bases from J; bases unmatched to any gene: 0. Germline values: CDR1 KGHSH, CDR2 LQKENI. The CDR3 has 15 residues. The CDR3 loop is CASSPTSGTYNEQFF. Written as DNA, the CDR3 is TGTGCCAGCTCACCAACTAGCGGGACCTACAATGAGCAGTTCTTC.

In its sample, this clone was seen many times. This rearrangement joins TRBV4-1 to TRBJ2-6, with D possibly being TRBD1 (5 bases). Germline CDR1 reads MGHRA; CDR2 reads YSYEKL. The germline V and J ends were trimmed by 8 bases and 1 base, with 6 bases remaining between them. The CDR3 sequence is 13 residues long. The CDR3 nucleotides read TGCGCCAGCTCAGGGTCTGGGGCCAACGTCCTGACTTTC. Translating it yields CASSGSGANVLTF.

This clone came up many times. The chain is built from TRBV7-8 and TRBJ1-2, with D possibly being TRBD1 (6 bases). The CDR3 spans 13 residues. Germline V gene lookup returns CDR1 SGHVS and CDR2 FQNEAQ. Deletions cut 3 bases from V and 8 bases from J, with 13 bases between. Here the CDR3 reads CASSLPSGVGYTF. Written as DNA, the CDR3 is TGTGCCAGCAGCTTGCCGTCAGGGGTCGGCTACACCTTC. Combining the CDR3 with reference TRBV7-8 and TRBJ1-2 gives the whole variable domain GAGVSQSPRYKVAKRGQDVALRCDPISGHVSLFWYQQALGQGPEFLTYFQNEAQLDKSGLPSDRFFAERPEGSVSTLKIQRTQQEDSAVYLCASSLPSGVGYTFGSGTRLTVV.

At least ten counts were recorded for this clone. The chain links TRBV19 to TRBJ1-5; the D gene is possibly TRBD1 (5 bases). CDR3 length equals 14 residues. Germline lookup yields CDR1 LNHDA and CDR2 SQIVND (reference sequence). Trimming stripped 8 bases from V and 4 bases from J, with 15 bases between. The CDR3 protein is CASRGGVGNQPQHF. The CDR3 DNA sequence: TGTGCCAGTCGGGGAGGGGTTGGAAATCAGCCCCAGCATTTT.

The sample holds many counts of this clone. V is TRBV9 and J is TRBJ2-2; D perhaps matches TRBD1 (6 bases). The germline gives CDR1 SGDLS, CDR2 YYNGEE. Trimming took 1 base from V and 4 from J, leaving 11 bases between them. The CDR3 loop spans 15 amino acids. CDR3 nucleotide sequence: TGTGCCAGCAGCGTAATATTAGGGGGCACCGGGGAGCTGTTTTTT. Amino acid sequence: CASSVILGGTGELFF.

The sample holds many counts of this clone. This chain connects TRBV6-5 to TRBJ2-5; TRBD2 agrees at 12 bases. CDR3 length: 15 residues. V dropped 6 bases and J dropped 2; count of bases not matched to a gene: 4. CDR1 and CDR2 from the germline V gene are MNHEY and SVGAGI. CDR3: CASSLAGGDQETQYF. CDR3 in DNA: TGTGCCAGCAGCCTAGCGGGAGGGGATCAAGAGACCCAGTACTTC.

This clone was picked up many times. This sequence joins TRBV19 and TRBJ2-5, with D possibly TRBD1 on 6 matching bases. The J call may not be correct, given that the DNA end is closer to TRBJ2-7. The germline V gene encodes CDR1 LNHDA and CDR2 SQIVND (reference sequence). This CDR3 is built from 15 residues. CDR3 in DNA: TGTGCCAGTAGTCTTCAGGACAGCTCCTCCTACGAGCAGTACTTC. Protein product: CASSLQDSSSYEQYF.